Listed below are T cell receptor beta chains from one sample, sequenced in a study of T-cell reconstitution after alpha-beta-depleted transplantation in children. One entry per CDR3 protein, called by TCRdb with MiXCR from the PCR reads. The sample shows about 590,000 distinct CDR3 sequences, about an eighth of them seen only once. Sequenced material: PBMCs, mostly from graft donor cells, taken 360 days after TCRalphabeta/CD19-depleted stem cell transplant. The receptors come from a male patient aged 10-17 years who had a stem cell transplant for acute myeloid leukemia, so the T cells may come from the graft donor. CDR3s include the opening cysteine and the closing phenylalanine or tryptophan. D genes are given only for firm matches.

TRBJ2-7,TRBV29-1,-,CSVRSRETWDEQYF
TRBJ2-3,TRBV10-3,TRBD2,CAISLAGGSTDTQYF
TRBJ1-3,TRBV12-3/TRBV12-4,TRBD1,CASSIQGAGNTIYF
TRBJ2-7,TRBV5-1,-,CASSLEGPRPSEQYF
TRBJ2-2,TRBV25-1,TRBD2,CASSWREGVWAGELFF
TRBJ2-3,TRBV20-1,TRBD2,CSAPPGSGRDTQYF
TRBJ2-3,TRBV14,TRBD2,CASSQGAGAHRYTQYF
TRBJ2-7,TRBV9,-,CASSVAGGGQYF
TRBJ2-7,TRBV20-1,TRBD2,CSARRWSSGAGLQVYEQYF
TRBJ2-5,TRBV7-9,TRBD1,CASSLTAQGRGRETQYF
TRBJ2-2,TRBV28,TRBD2,CASNRAGGTGELFF
TRBJ2-5,TRBV20-1,-,CSASEAAGEVLGEETQYF
TRBJ2-1,TRBV2,TRBD2,CASGGQAGTYNEQFF
TRBJ2-7,TRBV19,TRBD1,CASSFRDRIPYEQYF
TRBJ1-2,TRBV20-1,-,CSAKVISYGYTF
TRBJ2-1,TRBV11-2,TRBD1,CASSFDAPGQETNEQFF
TRBJ2-7,TRBV6-5,-,CASSSGGPTYEQYF
TRBJ2-2,TRBV29-1,TRBD1,CSVGTGGRELFF
TRBJ2-3,TRBV29-1,TRBD2,CSVPSGGDTQYF
TRBJ2-1,TRBV7-9,-,CASSLYGGSSYNEQFF
TRBJ1-2,TRBV20-1,-,CSAFLGPRGGYTF
TRBJ2-7,TRBV20-1,-,CSAARDREHEQYF
TRBJ1-1,TRBV21-1,-,CASSIRAGNTEAFF
TRBJ2-7,TRBV4-2,TRBD2,CASSQDVTGGPHEQYF
TRBJ2-1,TRBV7-2,TRBD2,CASSWWTSGSDEQFF